This T cell receptor beta chain was recorded in a study of blood T cell repertoires in COVID-19. V was pared by 5 bases and J by 0 bases, with 9 bases between. The CDR3 extends over 14 amino acids. Germline V gene lookup returns CDR1 SGHRS and CDR2 YFSETQ. In the original processing: Amplifying reference gene primers gave estimates of nucleated cell counts. The assay was immunoSEQ multiplex PCR, and TCRdb's table has in-frame clones only and misses some. The D gene and trimming were derived from the DNA, and the V and J assignments and clone size from that table. The data show around 280,000 clones, about 83% seen once.

The sample was PBMCs or T cells enriched from blood (not recorded which). V gene TRBV5-1 combines with J gene TRBJ1-3; D not certain. This TCR was recovered from a woman in her thirties or forties who had recovered from COVID-19. The CDR3 sequence is CASRSTVSGNTIYF. The CDR3 DNA sequence: TGCGCCAGCAGGAGTACAGTCTCTGGAAACACCATATATTTT.